This TCR beta chain was found in a study of cytomegalovirus exposure and HLA in healthy donors. Study information: The Caucasian-associated ancestry cluster contained about 80% of the 300 to 400 genotyped donors.

Findings and caveats of the study: Follow-up analysis found HLA locus-dependent TCR association rates, highest for DRB1 and lowest for HLA-C. Cytomegalovirus status was reportedly diagnosed by the classifier with high sensitivity and specificity. Analyzed later, most CMV-associated TCR beta chains appeared HLA-restricted.

This CDR3 region has 13 residues. Per the germline V gene, CDR1 is SNHLY and CDR2 is FYNNEI. V was clipped by 5 bases and J by 6 bases; unmatched bases: 6. As regards this clone: Antigen unknown.

PCR involved 60 Vbeta and 13 Jbeta primers. Assay used: immunoSEQ multiplex PCR; TCRdb lists only in-frame clones, some missing. Among under 200,000 clones listed, roughly 70% were seen once. This clonotype originated in a woman between 45 and 60 years old in good health and CMV-seropositive. The chain links TRBV2 to TRBJ1-1; 7 bases are shared with TRBD1. Sequencing was carried out using PBMCs. The CDR3 DNA reads as TGTGCCAGCAGTTCCAACAGGGGTTCTGAAGCTTTCTTT. Residues: CASSSNRGSEAFF.